These 24 T cell receptor beta chains share one sample of origin, sequenced in a study of regulatory T cells. General study findings and limits: Hydrophobic residues at CDR3 positions 6 and 7 were enriched in conventional CD4+ T cells of CD3G-deficient patients.

The PCR used 52 TRBV and 13 TRBJ primers. Clones were sequenced by immunoSEQ multiplex PCR, and TCRdb holds only the in-frame ones, with some missing. Of some 31,000 clones in the sample, 85% to 95% are singletons; the top ten hold about 1%. These receptors' antigens are unknown. Specimen: conventional CD4+ T cells sorted from blood. These receptors all stem from a child younger than 10 with CD3G deficiency.

The genes are TRBV28 and TRBJ1-2; D not certain. This CDR3 is built from 12 residues. CDR1 MDHEN and CDR2 SYDVKM come from the germline V gene. V lost 4 bases, J lost 8 bases, and 11 bases lay in between. CDR3 nucleotides: TGTGCCAGCAGTTCCCTTCAGCTAGGCTACACCTTC. It specifies CASSSLQLGYTF.

The V gene is TRBV28, the J gene TRBJ1-2; TRBD1 is a possible D gene (5 bases). The V gene's germline CDR1 is MDHEN and CDR2 SYDVKM. The CDR3 length is 14 residues. The V end lost 8 bases, the J end lost 8 bases, and 21 bases lay between the germline ends. The CDR3 is CASGEGRMLGGYTF. CDR3 in DNA: TGTGCCAGCGGGGAGGGACGTATGTTAGGGGGCTACACCTTC.

Points on this clone: The sample has other DNA sequences that encode this CDR3 too. Here the CDR3 DNA reads TGCGCCAGCAGCTTGGGGGGACGCACAGATACGCAGTATTTT. Amino acids: CASSLGGRTDTQYF. This chain uses TRBV5-1 with TRBJ2-3; D possibly matches TRBD1 or TRBD2 (5 bases each). Trimming shortened V by 0 bases and J by 1 base, and 6 bases separated the two germline ends. In germline, CDR1 is SGHRS, CDR2 YFSETQ. The CDR3 covers 14 residues.

This rearrangement joins TRBV7-9 to TRBJ2-7; a weak D match, TRBD1 (5 bases). This CDR3 has 13 amino acids. Trimming cost V 3 bases and J 2 bases, with 8 bases left between them. Germline values: CDR1 SEHNR, CDR2 FQNEAQ (reference sequence). The CDR3 protein is CASSFDRTYEQYF. The CDR3 DNA is TGTGCCAGCAGCTTCGACAGAACCTACGAGCAGTACTTC.

CDR3 in DNA: TGTGCCAGCAGCTCAGGGGTACGAGAGACCCAGTACTTC. It codes for CASSSGVRETQYF. The rearrangement joins TRBV7-9 to TRBJ2-5; a weak D match, TRBD1 (6 bases). The CDR3 spans 13 residues. Germline V lookup: CDR1 SEHNR, CDR2 FQNEAQ (reference sequence). V was cut by 4 bases and J by 4 bases, with 10 bases left in between.

The V call is TRBV18, the J call TRBJ2-5, with 14 bases aligning to TRBD2. J gave up 4 bases and V 3 bases, and 4 bases lay outside the gene matches. Germline V gives CDR1 KGHSH, CDR2 LQKENI. The CDR3 is made up of 16 amino acids. The CDR3 loop is CASSPWTSGRRETQYF. The CDR3 DNA reads as TGTGCCAGCTCACCCTGGACTAGCGGGAGGAGAGAGACCCAGTACTTC.

The genes are TRBV7-9 and TRBJ2-3; 7 positions agree with TRBD2. The CDR3 loop spans 15 amino acids. V lost 0 bases, J lost 2 bases, and 2 bases stayed unmatched. The V gene's germline CDR1 is SEHNR and CDR2 FQNEAQ (reference sequence). The CDR3 is CASSLAGGFTDTQYF. In DNA, the CDR3 is TGTGCCAGCAGCTTAGCGGGAGGGTTCACAGATACGCAGTATTTT.

This chain joins TRBV6-1 and TRBJ2-7; 11 nucleotides agree with TRBD1. V lost 2 bases, J lost 4 bases, and 7 bases stayed unmatched. The CDR3 is 16 residues long. In germline, CDR1 is MNHNS, CDR2 SASEGT. The DNA of the CDR3 is TGTGCCAGCAGTGAAACTCCCGGGACAGGGGGATACGAGCAGTACTTC. As protein: CASSETPGTGGYEQYF.

This clone was observed once. The V call is TRBV18, the J call TRBJ2-7; 7 bases agree with TRBD2. Germline V gene data show CDR1 as KGHSH and CDR2 as LQKENI. CDR3 length equals 16 residues. Losses at the gene ends were 3 bases for V and 0 bases for J; bases not matched to a gene: 8. The CDR3 bases are TGTGCCAGCTCACCGTTCCGAGCGGGAACCTCCTACGAGCAGTACTTC. Amino acid sequence: CASSPFRAGTSYEQYF. The entire variable domain, with the rest obtained from reference TRBV18 and TRBJ2-7, is as follows: NAGVMQNPRHLVRRRGQEARLRCSPMKGHSHVYWYRQLPEEGLKFMVYLQKENIIDESGMPKERFSAEFPKEGPSILRIQQVVRGDSAAYFCASSPFRAGTSYEQYFGPGTRLTVT.

The chain carries TRBV4-1 and TRBJ1-1; tentatively, D is TRBD1 (5 bases). Deletions cut 1 base from V and 5 bases from J, with 8 bases between. There are 13 residues in the CDR3. Germline V gene data show CDR1 as MGHRA and CDR2 as YSYEKL. This CDR3 is CASSQGRGTEAFF. The CDR3, as DNA: TGCGCCAGCAGCCAAGGGAGGGGAACTGAAGCTTTCTTT.

Remarks on this clone: At one of its ends the junction is not consistent with the germline gene, which may arise from a read error. The chain has TRBV5-1 and TRBJ1-2; 11 bases match TRBD1. Germline assignment: CDR1 SGHRS and CDR2 YFSETQ. This CDR3 region has 14 residues. The CDR3 DNA reads TGCGCCAGCAGCTCCTCGGGACAGGGGGAGTCAGTCGCCTTC. Translated: CASSSSGQGESVAF.

This chain's CDR3 is CASSSLRTAAYEQYF. In DNA, the CDR3 is TGTGCCAGCAGCTCCCTACGGACAGCGGCCTACGAGCAGTACTTC. The chain carries TRBV28 and TRBJ2-7; D is possibly TRBD1 (6 bases). The CDR3 has 15 amino acids. V was clipped by 6 bases and J by 2 bases, with 17 bases between them. Germline CDR1 and CDR2: MDHEN and SYDVKM.

The chain carries TRBV6-1 and TRBJ1-4; D not certain. This CDR3 contains 14 residues. V gave up 0 bases and J gave up 7 bases, with 9 bases separating them. CDR1 is MNHNS and CDR2 is SASEGT in the germline V gene. The CDR3 DNA sequence: TGTGCCAGCAGTGAAGCCCCGGCCGGTGAAAAACTGTTTTTT. Translating gives CASSEAPAGEKLFF.

The genes are TRBV6-1 and TRBJ1-1; TRBD1 aligns across 7 bases. CDR3 length: 13 residues. CDR1 is MNHNS, CDR2 SASEGT, per germline. Trimming removed 10 bases from V and 7 bases from J; junction bases left unmatched: 12. Here the CDR3 reads CATSDRAGSEAFF. The CDR3 DNA is TGTGCCACCTCCGACAGGGCAGGAAGTGAAGCTTTCTTT.

The genes are TRBV6-1 and TRBJ2-7, with D unclear. Germline V CDR1 and CDR2: MNHNS, SASEGT. Trimming stripped 6 bases from V and 0 bases from J, with 9 bases between. The CDR3 has 13 residues. The DNA for the CDR3 is TGTGCCAGCAGGGACGACCTCTCCTACGAGCAGTACTTC. Its translation: CASRDDLSYEQYF.

This clone was detected once. V usage is TRBV28 and J usage is TRBJ2-1; D may be TRBD1 (5 bases). V lost 5 bases and J 11 bases, leaving 13 bases between the germline ends. Germline-derived CDR1 and CDR2 are MDHEN and SYDVKM. The CDR3 consists of 12 residues. DNA of the CDR3: TGTGCCAGCAGTCGGCAGGGTTTACAGCAGTTCTTC. It codes for CASSRQGLQQFF.

The chain is built from TRBV5-1 and TRBJ2-3; TRBD2 is a possible D gene (5 bases). Germline V CDR1 and CDR2: SGHRS, YFSETQ. This CDR3 has 16 amino acids. V was cut by 0 bases and J by 4 bases, with 15 bases left in between. CDR3 nucleotide sequence: TGCGCCAGCAGCTTGGTTGGAGGCTTGGTGGCAGATACGCAGTATTTT. It is translated as CASSLVGGLVADTQYF.

This clone was detected only once. The genes are TRBV28 and TRBJ2-1, with TRBD2 matching over 13 bases. The CDR3 is 15 amino acids. Germline CDR1 is MDHEN and CDR2 is SYDVKM. J lost 9 bases, V lost 10 bases, and 12 bases had no gene match. CDR3 region: CATLRTSGRASEQFF. CDR3 bases: TGTGCCACCTTACGAACTAGCGGGAGGGCCAGTGAGCAGTTCTTC.

The chain joins TRBV11-3 to TRBJ1-2; D is possibly TRBD1 (5 bases). Germline V CDR1 and CDR2: SGHNT, YENEEA. This CDR3 has 13 amino acids. Trimming stripped 5 bases from V and 7 bases from J, with 14 bases between. The DNA for the CDR3 is TGTGCCAGCAGCGGGGACTCCCTTCGTGGCTACACCTTC. Protein product: CASSGDSLRGYTF.

The V gene is TRBV28, the J gene TRBJ1-2; D is unresolved. In germline, CDR1 is MDHEN, CDR2 SYDVKM. The germline V and J ends were trimmed by 10 bases and 5 bases, with 14 bases remaining between them. The CDR3 contains 12 residues. CDR3 nucleotide sequence: TGTGCCACCTCACCTCCCGGGTATGGCTACACCTTC. It translates to CATSPPGYGYTF.

The genes are TRBV5-1 and TRBJ2-3; TRBD2 is a possible D gene (6 bases). The CDR3 loop spans 15 amino acids. V lost 3 bases, J lost 1 base, and 12 bases lay in between. Per germline, CDR1 SGHRS and CDR2 YFSETQ. The CDR3 here is CASSSAGFGTDTQYF. The CDR3 DNA follows: TGCGCCAGCAGCTCAGCGGGTTTCGGCACAGATACGCAGTATTTT.

This rearrangement joins TRBV28 to TRBJ2-7; 8 bases are a match to TRBD2. The junction had 5 bases not matched to a gene; V was cut back by 4 bases and J by 0 bases. Germline CDR1 is MDHEN and CDR2 is SYDVKM. The CDR3 consists of 15 residues. CDR3 DNA sequence: TGTGCCAGCAGTTCACTCGGGACTAGCTCCTACGAGCAGTACTTC. It translates to CASSSLGTSSYEQYF. The full variable domain, rest sourced from reference TRBV28 and TRBJ2-7, is DVKVTQSSRYLVKRTGEKVFLECVQDMDHENMFWYRQDPGLGLRLIYFSYDVKMKEKGDIPEGYSVSREKKERFSLILESASTNQTSMYLCASSSLGTSSYEQYFGPGTRLTVT.

The chain has TRBV9 and TRBJ2-5; D is undetermined. The J call may be faulty, since TRBJ2-7 better matches the DNA end. Germline CDR1 is SGDLS and CDR2 is YYNGEE. The CDR3 spans 14 residues. CDR3 region: CASSVAWGSYEQYF. CDR3 nucleotide sequence: TGTGCCAGCAGCGTCGCATGGGGCTCCTACGAGCAGTACTTC.

CDR3 sequence (DNA): TGCGCCAGCAGCACGGGACAGAGCTCTGGGGCCAACGTCCTGACTTTC. Translation: CASSTGQSSGANVLTF. The rearrangement links TRBV5-1 to TRBJ2-6; TRBD1 aligns across 7 bases. Germline V lookup: CDR1 SGHRS, CDR2 YFSETQ. This CDR3 is 16 amino acids long. Trimming removed 4 bases from V and 0 bases from J; junction bases left unmatched: 4.